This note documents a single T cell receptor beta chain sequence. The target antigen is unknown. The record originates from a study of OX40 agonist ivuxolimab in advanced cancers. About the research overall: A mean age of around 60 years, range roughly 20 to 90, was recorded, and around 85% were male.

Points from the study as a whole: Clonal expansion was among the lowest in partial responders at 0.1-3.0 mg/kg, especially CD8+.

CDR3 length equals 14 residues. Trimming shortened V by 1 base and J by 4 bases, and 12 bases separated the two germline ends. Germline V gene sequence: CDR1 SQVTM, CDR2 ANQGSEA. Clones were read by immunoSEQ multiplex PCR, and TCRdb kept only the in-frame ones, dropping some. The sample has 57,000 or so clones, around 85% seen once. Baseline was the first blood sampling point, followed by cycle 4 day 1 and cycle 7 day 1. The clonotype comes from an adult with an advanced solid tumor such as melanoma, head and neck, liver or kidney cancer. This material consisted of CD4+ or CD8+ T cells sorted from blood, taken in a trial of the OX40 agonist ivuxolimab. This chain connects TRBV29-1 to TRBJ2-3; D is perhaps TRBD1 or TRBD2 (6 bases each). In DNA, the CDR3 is TGCAGCGTTGAAGGGGGGGCCAAATCAGATACGCAGTATTTT. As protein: CSVEGGAKSDTQYF.